These 30 T cell receptor beta chains were sequenced from one sample in a study of T cell responses to AZD1222 COVID-19 vaccine. This table comes from immunoSEQ multiplex PCR, and its TCRdb copy is limited to in-frame clones, with some not included. Here the sample spans under 150,000 clones, 88% being singletons. The starting material was peripheral blood, obtained 28 days after the second AZD1222 dose. The receptors stem from an adult who received the AZD1222 COVID-19 vaccine.

J is TRBJ2-7 and V is TRBV7-8; tentatively, D is TRBD2 (5 bases). Trimming left V 1 base short and J 2 bases short, with 12 bases between. The germline V gene encodes CDR1 SGHVS and CDR2 FQNEAQ. This CDR3 comprises 15 residues. DNA of the CDR3: TGTGCCAGCAGCTTAGGGCCAGCACTAGCCTACGAGCAGTACTTC. As protein: CASSLGPALAYEQYF.

CDR3 loop: CASSDQTGELFF. The CDR3 coding sequence is TGTGCCAGCAGTGACCAAACCGGGGAGCTGTTTTTT. The chain has TRBV6-4 and TRBJ2-2; D is unclear. Germline CDR1 and CDR2: MRHNA and SNTAGT. This CDR3 has 12 residues. V lost 2 bases and J lost 5, with 3 bases in between.

The chain couples TRBV4-2 to TRBJ2-7, with 8 bases fitting TRBD2. V was clipped by 1 base and J by 5 bases; unmatched bases: 4. This CDR3 has 14 amino acids. Germline V gives CDR1 LGHNA, CDR2 YNFKEQ. The chain's CDR3 is CASSQAGGRDEQYF. For the CDR3, the DNA is TGTGCCAGCAGCCAAGCGGGGGGGCGGGACGAGCAGTACTTC.

This chain uses TRBV12-3 or TRBV12-4 with TRBJ1-3; a possible D gene is TRBD1 (5 bases). V was pared by 6 bases and J by 5 bases, with 11 bases between. CDR3 length equals 13 residues. CDR3 region: CASSMDIRNTIYF. CDR3 nucleotide sequence: TGTGCCAGCAGCATGGACATTCGAAACACCATATATTTT.

In this sample, this clone turned up once. The chain carries TRBV4-2 and TRBJ1-2, with D possibly matching TRBD1 (5 bases). The CDR3 runs to 15 residues. From germline, CDR1 is LGHNA and CDR2 YNFKEQ. Trimming cost V 5 bases and J 4 bases, with 17 bases left between them. In nucleotides, the CDR3 is TGTGCCAGCAGCTTAACGCCCGACAGCCCCTATGGCTACACCTTC. It is translated as CASSLTPDSPYGYTF.

The chain links TRBV28 to TRBJ1-1; maybe TRBD1 (5 bases). Germline-derived CDR1 and CDR2 are MDHEN and SYDVKM. The V gene lost 4 bases and the J gene lost 1 base, with 19 bases spanning the gap. There are 17 residues in the CDR3. The CDR3 loop reads CASSSPNRGGGNTEAFF. The CDR3 DNA is TGTGCCAGCAGTTCCCCAAACCGCGGCGGGGGGAACACTGAAGCTTTCTTT. Supplemented by reference TRBV28 and TRBJ1-1, the full variable domain reads DVKVTQSSRYLVKRTGEKVFLECVQDMDHENMFWYRQDPGLGLRLIYFSYDVKMKEKGDIPEGYSVSREKKERFSLILESASTNQTSMYLCASSSPNRGGGNTEAFFGQGTRLTVV.

V and J are TRBV3-1 (or the pseudogene TRBV3-2) and TRBJ2-7; 7 bases line up with TRBD1. Losses at the gene ends were 6 bases for V and 7 bases for J; bases not matched to a gene: 9. Germline-derived CDR1 and CDR2 are LGHDT and YNNKEL (reference sequence). The CDR3 runs to 13 residues. The CDR3 coding sequence is TGTGCCAGCAGACTGACAGGGTCCGGGGAGCAGTACTTC. Encoded protein: CASRLTGSGEQYF.

The chain couples TRBV27 to TRBJ2-2, with a weak D call TRBD2 (7 bases). This CDR3 comprises 14 residues. Germline-derived CDR1 and CDR2 are MNHEY and SMNVEV (reference sequence). Trimming shortened V by 8 bases and J by 8 bases, and 18 bases separated the two germline ends. The CDR3: CASSRGGLAGELFF. The CDR3 nucleotides read TGTGCCAGCTCGAGGGGGGGCCTAGCAGGGGAGCTGTTTTTT.

This rearrangement joins TRBV18 to TRBJ2-1; 11 positions match TRBD1. Germline lookup yields CDR1 KGHSH and CDR2 LQKENI. This CDR3 is 13 amino acids long. Trimming took 6 bases from V and 9 from J; bases not matched to a gene: 4. The CDR3 DNA reads as TGTGCCAGCTCCCCGGGACAGGGGGTTGAGCAGTTCTTC. Amino acid sequence: CASSPGQGVEQFF.

The gene calls are TRBV12-3 or TRBV12-4 and TRBJ1-3; no firm D call. V was pared by 4 bases and J by 9 bases, with 7 bases between. There are 11 residues in the CDR3. Here the CDR3 reads CASSSAPTIYF. The CDR3 DNA reads TGTGCCAGCAGTTCGGCGCCCACCATATATTTT.

The gene calls are TRBV12-3 or TRBV12-4 and TRBJ1-2, with D possibly matching TRBD1 (6 bases). The CDR3 has 11 amino acids. CDR3 sequence (DNA): TGTGCGAGCGGGCCTCAGGGGGGCTACACCTTC. Translation: CASGPQGGYTF.

The rearrangement uses TRBV7-2 and TRBJ1-5; D might be TRBD1 (5 bases). V lost 5 bases and J 6 bases, leaving 17 bases between the germline ends. CDR1 SGHTA and CDR2 FQGNSA come from the germline V gene. The CDR3 extends over 15 amino acids. The CDR3 is CASSQEWGVGQPQHF. For the CDR3, the DNA is TGTGCCAGCAGCCAAGAGTGGGGGGTGGGTCAGCCCCAGCATTTT.

J is TRBJ1-1 and V is TRBV28, with 7 bases fitting TRBD1. Germline CDR1 is MDHEN and CDR2 is SYDVKM. V gave up 5 bases and J gave up 0 bases; unmatched junction bases: 6. The CDR3 is 15 amino acids. This CDR3 reads CASSPGTELNTEAFF. CDR3 bases: TGTGCCAGCAGTCCCGGGACAGAGTTGAACACTGAAGCTTTCTTT.

CDR3 loop: CASSQLGGNEQFF. The DNA of the CDR3 is TGTGCCAGCAGCCAACTAGGGGGGAATGAGCAGTTCTTC. The chain joins TRBV4-2 to TRBJ2-1, with D perhaps assigned TRBD1 or TRBD2 (6 bases each). The CDR3 is 13 residues long. V lost 2 bases and J lost 7, with 9 bases in between. In germline, CDR1 is LGHNA, CDR2 YNFKEQ.

The CDR3 region is CASSAQTGGNYGYTF. The CDR3 DNA follows: TGTGCCAGCAGTGCGCAGACAGGAGGGAACTATGGCTACACCTTC. The V call is TRBV2, the J call TRBJ1-2, with a weak D call TRBD1 (6 bases). This CDR3 has 15 amino acids. Germline CDR1 reads SNHLY; CDR2 reads FYNNEI. Trimming shortened V by 4 bases and J by 2 bases, and 14 bases separated the two germline ends.

The rearrangement joins TRBV7-3 to TRBJ2-7; 8 bases line up with TRBD1. Per germline, CDR1 SGHTA and CDR2 FQGTGA. The trim removed 4 bases at V and 4 bases at J, leaving 6 bases unmatched. The CDR3 spans 14 residues. The CDR3 reads CASSSGTGEYEQYF. Here the CDR3 DNA reads TGTGCCAGCAGCTCGGGGACAGGAGAGTACGAGCAGTACTTC. The whole variable domain, remainder taken from reference TRBV7-3 and TRBJ2-7, is GAGVSQTPSNKVTEKGKYVELRCDPISGHTALYWYRQSLGQGPEFLIYFQGTGAADDSGLPNDRFFAVRPEGSVSTLKIQRTERGDSAVYLCASSSGTGEYEQYFGPGTRLTVT.

The rearrangement links TRBV7-2 to TRBJ1-4; a possible D gene is TRBD1 (6 bases). The germline gives CDR1 SGHTA, CDR2 FQGNSA. The length of the CDR3 is 14 residues. Between the trimmed V and J ends, which lost 2 bases and 6 bases, there was a span of 10 bases. The CDR3 loop reads CASSLSTGYEKLFF. CDR3 DNA sequence: TGTGCCAGCAGCTTAAGCACAGGGTATGAAAAACTGTTTTTT.

V usage is TRBV24-1 and J usage is TRBJ2-3, with TRBD2 identical over 13 bases. V shed 8 bases, J shed 12 bases, and the junction held 10 bases outside the gene matches. Germline V lookup: CDR1 KGHDR, CDR2 SFDVKD. CDR3 length: 14 amino acids. The CDR3 region is CATTAGTSGESQYF. The CDR3 DNA sequence: TGTGCCACCACCGCCGGGACTAGCGGGGAGAGCCAGTATTTT.

The chain uses TRBV5-6 and TRBJ2-2, with unresolved D. Germline loops: CDR1 SGHDT, CDR2 YYEEEE. Trimming removed 4 bases at V and 0 bases at J, with 13 bases between. There are 16 residues in the CDR3. The CDR3 loop reads CASSSPLGTNTGELFF. DNA for the CDR3: TGTGCCAGCAGCAGCCCCCTAGGGACGAACACCGGGGAGCTGTTTTTT.

This chain uses TRBV5-6 with TRBJ1-3; the D gene is possibly TRBD1 (6 bases). Germline V CDR1 and CDR2: SGHDT, YYEEEE. V dropped 4 bases and J dropped 6 bases, with 8 bases sitting between them. This CDR3 has 12 residues. In DNA, the CDR3 is TGTGCCAGCAGCGGACAGACAAACACCATATATTTT. Encoded protein: CASSGQTNTIYF.

The chain combines TRBV19 with TRBJ1-1, with a weak D call TRBD1 (6 bases). The V end lost 5 bases, the J end lost 0 bases, and 10 bases lay between the germline ends. Germline assignment: CDR1 LNHDA and CDR2 SQIVND (reference sequence). CDR3 length equals 14 residues. The CDR3 DNA sequence: TGTGCCAGTAGTCCGGGGGCCGTGAACACTGAAGCTTTCTTT. Amino acids: CASSPGAVNTEAFF.

The chain carries TRBV4-3 and TRBJ1-1, with D maybe TRBD1 (6 bases). Germline V CDR1 and CDR2: LGHNA, YSLEER. Trimming cost V 4 bases and J 1 base, with 10 bases left between them. CDR3 length: 14 amino acids. The CDR3 coding sequence is TGCGCCAGCAGCCGCGGACAGTCGAACACTGAAGCTTTCTTT. Translated: CASSRGQSNTEAFF.

The chain employs TRBV5-1 and TRBJ2-7, with 11 bases matching TRBD1. The junction had 4 bases not matched to a gene; V was cut back by 2 bases and J by 6 bases. The CDR3 is 14 residues long. Germline V CDR1 and CDR2: SGHRS, YFSETQ. CDR3 in DNA: TGCGCCAGCAGCTTTGGACAGGGGGCAGGCGAGCAGTACTTC. It specifies CASSFGQGAGEQYF. Complete variable domain (other parts from reference TRBV5-1 and TRBJ2-7): KAGVTQTPRYLIKTRGQQVTLSCSPISGHRSVSWYQQTPGQGLQFLFEYFSETQRNKGNFPGRFSGRQFSNSRSEMNVSTLELGDSALYLCASSFGQGAGEQYFGPGTRLTVT.

The V and J genes are TRBV6-1 and TRBJ2-5; D is perhaps TRBD1 or TRBD2 (5 bases each). Germline-derived CDR1 and CDR2 are MNHNS and SASEGT. The CDR3 sequence is 13 residues long. Between the trimmed V and J ends, which lost 3 bases and 9 bases, there was a span of 14 bases. The CDR3 here is CASSDWDRSAQYF. The CDR3 coding sequence is TGTGCCAGCAGTGATTGGGACCGATCGGCCCAGTACTTC.

This chain connects TRBV5-4 to TRBJ1-1, with D possibly being TRBD1 (5 bases). Germline-derived CDR1 and CDR2 are SGHNT and YYREEE (reference sequence). The CDR3 has 13 residues. Trimming removed 1 base at V and 11 bases at J, with 15 bases between. The CDR3 nucleotides read TGTGCCAGCAGCTTGATCGGGACGCTAGGCGCTTTCTTT. It encodes CASSLIGTLGAFF.

The chain carries TRBV10-3 and TRBJ1-2; 7 bases match TRBD1. Germline trimming cut 4 bases from V and 3 bases from J; bases unmatched to any gene: 11. The CDR3 runs 16 residues. Germline lookup yields CDR1 ENHRY and CDR2 SYGVKD. The CDR3 loop reads CAISVGGRGEYYGYTF. The DNA of the CDR3 is TGTGCCATCAGTGTCGGGGGCAGGGGGGAGTACTATGGCTACACCTTC.

The V gene is TRBV18, the J gene TRBJ2-7; D might be TRBD2 (6 bases). CDR1 KGHSH and CDR2 LQKENI come from the germline V gene. The CDR3 consists of 14 residues. V was cut by 3 bases and J by 3 bases, with 12 bases left in between. The CDR3 DNA reads as TGTGCCAGCTCACCCGGACGGGAGAACTACGAGCAGTACTTC. This codes for CASSPGRENYEQYF.

This sequence joins TRBV20-1 and TRBJ2-7; a weak D match, TRBD2 (6 bases). V dropped 3 bases and J dropped 3 bases, with 15 bases sitting between them. CDR1 and CDR2 (germline): DFQATT, SNEGSKA (reference sequence). This CDR3 comprises 14 residues. DNA of the CDR3: TGCAGTGCTAGTGGAGGGGCCCAGAACTACGAGCAGTACTTC. Its translation is CSASGGAQNYEQYF.

The chain couples TRBV29-1 to TRBJ2-3; TRBD2 is a possible D gene (6 bases). Trimming took 6 bases from V and 2 from J, leaving 12 bases between them. Per germline, CDR1 SQVTM and CDR2 ANQGSEA. CDR3 size: 13 residues. This chain's CDR3 is CSVGGGNTDTQYF. The CDR3 region has the DNA TGCAGCGTGGGGGGTGGAAACACAGATACGCAGTATTTT.

V usage is TRBV5-1 and J usage is TRBJ2-7; 7 bases map to TRBD1. This CDR3 is built from 13 residues. Trimming cost V 0 bases and J 5 bases; bases outside gene matches: 2. CDR1 is SGHRS, CDR2 YFSETQ, per germline. The CDR3 DNA is TGCGCCAGCAGCTTGGAGGGGGCCGACGAGCAGTACTTC. Its translation: CASSLEGADEQYF. Complete variable domain (other parts from reference TRBV5-1 and TRBJ2-7): KAGVTQTPRYLIKTRGQQVTLSCSPISGHRSVSWYQQTPGQGLQFLFEYFSETQRNKGNFPGRFSGRQFSNSRSEMNVSTLELGDSALYLCASSLEGADEQYFGPGTRLTVT.